The next 30 T cell receptor beta chains were all read from a single sample in a study of memory CD4+ T cells and cytomegalovirus serostatus. The method was immunoSEQ multiplex PCR; TCRdb's version includes in-frame clones alone and lacks a portion of them. The table shows 40,000 to 55,000 clones, with 60% to 80% occurring only once. Single viable CD3+CD4+CD8-CD45RO+ cells were sorted as the memory CD4+ T cells. Sequencing used memory CD4+ T cells from blood. All receptors derive from an adult in good health and CMV-seronegative.

The chain recombines TRBV11-2 with TRBJ1-1; D is uncertain. The V gene's germline CDR1 is SGHAT and CDR2 FQNNGV. Trimming shortened V by 5 bases and J by 3 bases, and 16 bases separated the two germline ends. CDR3 length: 15 amino acids. Here the CDR3 DNA reads TGTGCCAGCAGCCCGTACGGAGGGCTGGACACTGAAGCTTTCTTT. The encoded protein is CASSPYGGLDTEAFF.

The chain is built from TRBV11-2 and TRBJ2-1; D possibly matches TRBD1 or TRBD2 (7 bases each). The ends were cut back, 2 bases at V and 10 bases at J, with 18 bases in the middle. The CDR3 extends over 15 amino acids. In germline, CDR1 is SGHAT, CDR2 FQNNGV. This CDR3 reads CASSLNPYRGGEQFF. In DNA, the CDR3 is TGTGCCAGCAGCTTAAACCCTTACAGGGGAGGGGAGCAGTTCTTC.

This clone was seen a few times. The chain carries TRBV2 and TRBJ1-3; D is unclear. The CDR3 spans 14 residues. The V end lost 2 bases, the J end lost 2 bases, and 7 bases lay between the germline ends. Germline CDR1 and CDR2: SNHLY and FYNNEI. CDR3 sequence (DNA): TGTGCCAGCAGTGAACCGGCTACTGGAAACACCATATATTTT. Its translation is CASSEPATGNTIYF.

The V and J genes are TRBV30 and TRBJ2-2; 7 bases align to TRBD2. J lost 5 bases, V lost 0 bases, and 12 bases had no gene match. The germline V gene has CDR1 GTSNPN and CDR2 SVGIG (reference sequence). The CDR3 covers 17 residues. CDR3 region: CAWSVFIGGRSTGELFF. The DNA of the CDR3 is TGTGCCTGGAGTGTTTTTATTGGCGGGAGAAGTACCGGGGAGCTGTTTTTT.

This chain links TRBV5-1 with TRBJ2-7; D unclear. Germline loops: CDR1 SGHRS, CDR2 YFSETQ. V was cut by 0 bases and J by 3 bases, with 7 bases left in between. The CDR3 sequence is 13 residues long. The CDR3 coding sequence is TGCGCCAGCAGCTTGGATGGCAGCTACGAGCAGTACTTC. It encodes CASSLDGSYEQYF. The complete variable domain, with remaining parts taken from reference TRBV5-1 and TRBJ2-7, reads KAGVTQTPRYLIKTRGQQVTLSCSPISGHRSVSWYQQTPGQGLQFLFEYFSETQRNKGNFPGRFSGRQFSNSRSEMNVSTLELGDSALYLCASSLDGSYEQYFGPGTRLTVT.

J is TRBJ2-7 and V is TRBV27; no firm D call. The CDR3 runs 13 residues. V lost 2 bases and J lost 2, with 7 bases in between. Germline V gives CDR1 MNHEY, CDR2 SMNVEV (reference sequence). The CDR3 sequence is CASSLKEPYEQYF. The CDR3 bases are TGTGCCAGCAGTTTAAAGGAACCCTACGAGCAGTACTTC.

The chain carries TRBV4-3 and TRBJ1-4, with TRBD1 matching over 10 bases. There are 15 residues in the CDR3. Looked up from germline, CDR1 is LGHNA and CDR2 is YSLEER. Trimming took 1 base from V and 8 from J; bases not matched to a gene: 4. CDR3 nucleotide sequence: TGCGCCAGCAGCCAAGGGGACAGGGGAGGCGAAAAACTGTTTTTT. Translated, it gives CASSQGDRGGEKLFF.

This clone appeared a few times. The V and J genes are TRBV6-1 and TRBJ2-2; 9 bases match TRBD1. Trimming removed 6 bases from V and 7 bases from J; junction bases left unmatched: 6. CDR1 is MNHNS and CDR2 is SASEGT in the germline V gene. The CDR3 totals 14 residues. The DNA of the CDR3 is TGTGCCAGCAGCGAACAGGGGGCTGGCGGGGAGCTGTTTTTT. This codes for CASSEQGAGGELFF.

This chain joins TRBV5-1 and TRBJ2-5; D is ambiguous. Germline V gene lookup returns CDR1 SGHRS and CDR2 YFSETQ. The CDR3 has 13 residues. With 1 base removed from V and 1 base from J, the gap between germline ends came to 5 bases. The DNA of the CDR3 is TGCGCCAGCAGCTTGTTATCCCAAGAGACCCAGTACTTC. The encoded protein is CASSLLSQETQYF.

The chain links TRBV6-6 to TRBJ2-7; a possible D gene is TRBD1 (6 bases). This CDR3 has 15 amino acids. Trimming cost V 5 bases and J 3 bases, with 17 bases left between them. In germline, CDR1 is MNHNY, CDR2 SVGAGI (reference sequence). DNA for the CDR3: TGTGCCAGCAGTGGAACTCCGGGACACAACTACGAGCAGTACTTC. It specifies CASSGTPGHNYEQYF.

The J gene is TRBJ2-1, the V gene TRBV27; D is perhaps TRBD2 (6 bases). The CDR3 sequence is 12 residues long. V shed 4 bases and J shed 7 bases, with 8 bases lying between them. Germline V gene sequence: CDR1 MNHEY, CDR2 SMNVEV (reference sequence). CDR3 in amino acids: CASSSGRNEQFF. CDR3 coding DNA: TGTGCCAGCAGTTCAGGGAGGAATGAGCAGTTCTTC.

The chain uses TRBV7-2 and TRBJ1-2; weak D call: TRBD1 (5 bases). CDR3 size: 12 residues. CDR1 SGHTA and CDR2 FQGNSA come from the germline V gene. Trimming took off 4 bases at V and 8 bases at J, with 11 bases between the two ends. The chain's CDR3 is CASSSRGLGYTF. The CDR3 nucleotides are TGTGCCAGCAGCTCCCGGGGCCTGGGCTACACCTTC. Full variable domain (missing parts from reference TRBV7-2 and TRBJ1-2): GAGVSQSPSNKVTEKGKDVELRCDPISGHTALYWYRQSLGQGLEFLIYFQGNSAPDKSGLPSDRFSAERTGGSVSTLTIQRTQQEDSAVYLCASSSRGLGYTFGSGTRLTVV.

The chain links TRBV28 to TRBJ1-2; unclear D gene. This CDR3 comprises 13 residues. CDR1 MDHEN and CDR2 SYDVKM come from the germline V gene. Trimming removed 7 bases at V and 2 bases at J, with 11 bases between. CDR3 coding DNA: TGTGCCAGCAAAGGACGGCGAAACTATGGCTACACCTTC. Translation: CASKGRRNYGYTF.

This clone is a singleton in its sample. The chain joins TRBV5-1 to TRBJ2-5, with TRBD2 matching 8 bases. The germline V gene encodes CDR1 SGHRS and CDR2 YFSETQ. V was pared by 0 bases and J by 5 bases, with 3 bases of the junction left unmatched. The CDR3 length is 14 residues. The CDR3 sequence is CASSLAAGVETQYF. The CDR3 DNA sequence: TGCGCCAGCAGCTTGGCAGCGGGAGTGGAGACCCAGTACTTC.

The V and J genes are TRBV6-1 and TRBJ2-3; the match to TRBD2 covers 9 bases. V dropped 6 bases and J dropped 3; count of bases not matched to a gene: 4. CDR3 length: 14 amino acids. Germline CDR1 and CDR2: MNHNS and SASEGT. CDR3 region: CASRLAGETDTQYF. The CDR3 coding sequence is TGTGCCAGCAGATTAGCGGGAGAAACAGATACGCAGTATTTT.

CDR3 DNA: TGCGCCAGCAGCTTGAATCCGGAAACTGAAGCTTTCTTT. It specifies CASSLNPETEAFF. This sequence joins TRBV5-1 and TRBJ1-1; D is uncertain. Germline V CDR1 and CDR2: SGHRS, YFSETQ. This CDR3 region has 13 residues. V lost 1 base to trimming and J lost 5 bases, with 9 bases between them.

The rearrangement links TRBV10-2 to TRBJ1-2; 7 nucleotides agree with TRBD1. The CDR3 covers 13 residues. V lost 6 bases to trimming and J lost 4 bases; unmatched junction nucleotides: 5. Germline CDR1 and CDR2: WSHSY and SAAADI. CDR3 coding DNA: TGCGCCAGCAGGACAACAGGGGTCTATGGCTACACCTTC. This gives the protein CASRTTGVYGYTF.

The V gene is TRBV28, the J gene TRBJ2-6; 7 nucleotides agree with TRBD1. The germline V gene encodes CDR1 MDHEN and CDR2 SYDVKM. V shed 10 bases and J 0 bases; nucleotides not matched to a gene: 6. The CDR3 consists of 15 residues. CDR3 in amino acids: CATGTAYSGANVLTF. The DNA of the CDR3 is TGTGCCACCGGGACAGCCTACTCTGGGGCCAACGTCCTGACTTTC.

The rearrangement links TRBV27 to TRBJ2-2; D remains ambiguous. CDR3 length: 14 amino acids. Per germline, CDR1 MNHEY and CDR2 SMNVEV (reference sequence). The V end lost 6 bases, the J end lost 1 base, and 9 bases lay between the germline ends. The DNA for the CDR3 is TGTGCCAGCAGGCTGGAAGGGAACACCGGGGAGCTGTTTTTT. Translating gives CASRLEGNTGELFF.

CDR3 region: CASSGTYLYEQYF. The CDR3 DNA sequence: TGTGCCAGCAGTGGAACGTATCTCTACGAGCAGTACTTC. V gene TRBV6-1 combines with J gene TRBJ2-7; no firm D call. Trimming stripped 4 bases from V and 3 bases from J, with 10 bases between. CDR1 and CDR2 (germline): MNHNS, SASEGT. The CDR3 has 13 residues.

The V gene is TRBV7-8, the J gene TRBJ2-7; TRBD1 agrees at 9 bases. This CDR3 contains 13 residues. Germline CDR1 is SGHVS and CDR2 is FQNEAQ. Trimming cost V 4 bases and J 3 bases; bases outside gene matches: 1. CDR3 coding DNA: TGTGCCAGCAGCTCGGACAGGGGCTACGAGCAGTACTTC. It encodes CASSSDRGYEQYF.

The chain joins TRBV10-3 to TRBJ2-1; D is perhaps TRBD2 (5 bases). The V gene's germline CDR1 is ENHRY and CDR2 SYGVKD. The CDR3 is made up of 16 amino acids. V dropped 0 bases and J dropped 3 bases, with 12 bases sitting between them. The CDR3 loop reads CAISESLASRYNEQFF. CDR3 nucleotide sequence: TGTGCCATCAGTGAGTCCTTAGCGTCCCGCTACAATGAGCAGTTCTTC.

This clone was counted between two and nine times. V gene TRBV28 combines with J gene TRBJ2-1; D gene unclear. The CDR3 consists of 13 residues. Germline V gene data show CDR1 as MDHEN and CDR2 as SYDVKM. Trimming removed 0 bases at V and 4 bases at J, with 4 bases between. The CDR3 region has the DNA TGTGCCAGCAGTTTATGGGGTTACAATGAGCAGTTCTTC. It yields the protein CASSLWGYNEQFF.

This clone was counted a single time. The chain employs TRBV7-3 and TRBJ1-4; the D gene is possibly TRBD1 (5 bases). The CDR3 sequence is 15 residues long. The V end was cut by 0 bases, the J end by 3 bases, with 8 bases between. CDR1 SGHTA and CDR2 FQGTGA come from the germline V gene. In DNA, the CDR3 is TGTGCCAGCAGCTTAACGGGGGGAGCTAATGAAAAACTGTTTTTT. It codes for CASSLTGGANEKLFF.

The chain combines TRBV28 with TRBJ1-3, with TRBD1 matching 11 bases. V lost 11 bases to trimming and J lost 4 bases; unmatched junction nucleotides: 4. There are 13 residues in the CDR3. The V gene's germline CDR1 is MDHEN and CDR2 SYDVKM. The CDR3 loop is CAGQGAQGNTIYF. The CDR3 bases are TGTGCCGGACAGGGGGCGCAAGGAAACACCATATATTTT. The entire variable domain, with the rest obtained from reference TRBV28 and TRBJ1-3, is as follows: DVKVTQSSRYLVKRTGEKVFLECVQDMDHENMFWYRQDPGLGLRLIYFSYDVKMKEKGDIPEGYSVSREKKERFSLILESASTNQTSMYLCAGQGAQGNTIYFGEGSWLTVV.

As regards this clone: The junction departs from the called germline gene at one end, perhaps through a read error. The V call is TRBV11-2, the J call TRBJ1-4; tentatively, D is TRBD1 (6 bases). CDR3 length equals 16 residues. Looked up from germline, CDR1 is SGHAT and CDR2 is FQNNGV. For the CDR3, the DNA is TGTGCCAGCAGCTTAGTGGGACAAGCAACAAATGAAAAACTGTTTTTT. It specifies CASSLVGQATNEKLFF.

The rearrangement uses TRBV6-5 and TRBJ1-6; D not resolved. Germline values: CDR1 MNHEY, CDR2 SVGAGI. With 6 bases removed from V and 0 bases from J, the gap between germline ends came to 6 bases. This CDR3 region has 14 residues. The CDR3 nucleotides are TGTGCCAGCAGGTCTGGCTCCTATAATTCACCCCTCCACTTT. This codes for CASRSGSYNSPLHF.

This clone was seen a handful of times. This chain links TRBV10-2 with TRBJ1-5, with a tentative D call TRBD1 (6 bases). There are 16 residues in the CDR3. Deletions cut 0 bases from V and 4 bases from J, with 13 bases between. Germline-derived CDR1 and CDR2 are WSHSY and SAAADI. CDR3 in DNA: TGCGCCAGCAGTGAGTCGGGGGGACAAGCTAATCAGCCCCAGCATTTT. This encodes CASSESGGQANQPQHF.

This chain joins TRBV6-5 and TRBJ2-1; D unclear. Germline V gives CDR1 MNHEY, CDR2 SVGAGI. This CDR3 spans 13 amino acids. Trimming cost V 5 bases and J 7 bases, with 12 bases left between them. CDR3 protein: CASSMVALNEQFF. The CDR3 DNA is TGTGCCAGCAGTATGGTGGCCTTGAATGAGCAGTTCTTC.

A word on this clone: One junction end disagrees with the germline gene, perhaps due to a read error. CDR3 sequence reads: CASTLWGSGANVLTF. In DNA form, the CDR3 reads TGTGCCAGCACTTTATGGGGTTCTGGGGCCAACGTCCTGACTTTC. V and J are TRBV27 and TRBJ2-6; no firm D call. Germline CDR1 is MNHEY and CDR2 is SMNVEV (reference sequence). The CDR3 contains 15 residues.